This T cell receptor beta chain was found in a study of OX40 agonist ivuxolimab in advanced cancers. The CDR3 covers 16 residues. V lost 0 bases and J lost 1, with 15 bases in between. Germline V gene data show CDR1 as GTSNPN and CDR2 as SVGIG (reference sequence). Using immunoSEQ multiplex PCR, the repertoire was profiled, and TCRdb retains in-frame clones only, with some absent. This table holds some 50,000 clones, 65% to 85% found once. This chain connects TRBV30 to TRBJ1-2, with a weak D call TRBD1 (6 bases). Sequenced here: CD4+ or CD8+ T cells sorted from blood, sampled in a trial of the OX40 agonist ivuxolimab. This sequence originates from an adult with an advanced solid tumor such as melanoma, head and neck, liver or kidney cancer. The CDR3, as DNA: TGTGCCTGGAGTGTCTTGGGGGGGGCCCTTAACTATGGCTACACCTTC. It specifies CAWSVLGGALNYGYTF.